The clone carrying this T cell receptor beta chain was observed a few times. This entry belongs to a study of T-cell memory formation after mild COVID-19. Germline CDR1 and CDR2: MGHRA and YSYEKL. The CDR3 has 16 residues. Trimming left V 3 bases short and J 0 bases short, with 14 bases between. TCRdb reprocessed the 5' RACE reads via MiXCR and lists one record per CDR3 protein. The table records 350,000 or so distinct CDR3 sequences, under 25% of them present only once. The chain has TRBV4-1 and TRBJ1-1; D uncertain. Sequencing used PBMCs or a T cell subset sorted from them (not recorded which). The clonotype comes from an adult woman who had mild COVID-19 (a few samples of this study predate the infection). Cell type and time point are not known. CDR3 residues: CASSHALVHMNTEAFF. The CDR3 DNA reads TGCGCCAGCAGCCACGCCCTGGTTCACATGAACACTGAAGCTTTCTTT.